This is a list of T cell receptor beta chains from one sample in a study of blood T cell repertoires in COVID-19. Sequencing used immunoSEQ multiplex PCR; TCRdb keeps in-frame clones, though not all of them. The table shows about 66,000 clones, with 85% to 90% occurring only once. The sample consisted of peripheral blood. Source of these receptors: a man in his fifties or sixties with acute or convalescent COVID-19. CDR3s include the opening cysteine and the closing phenylalanine or tryptophan. Each record gives: V gene, clone size, J gene, D gene, CDR3 DNA, CDR3 protein. The D gene is left open where the match is weak. Size is stated for part of the rows, as once, few or many counts, or as a class when the clone is expanded.

TRBV19,-,TRBJ1-1,-,TGTGCCAGTAACTACGGGGGAACCAACACTGAAGCTTTCTTT,CASNYGGTNTEAFF
TRBV10-3,-,TRBJ1-6,-,TGTGCCATCAGTGTAGAACCCTATAATTCACCCCTCCACTTT,CAISVEPYNSPLHF
TRBV6-5,-,TRBJ1-5,TRBD1,TGTGCCAGCAGTCGTGACAGGGGACCGAATCAGCCCCAGCATTTT,CASSRDRGPNQPQHF
TRBV2,-,TRBJ1-5,-,TGTGCCAGCAGTGACCGGCAGGACAATCAGCCCCAGCATTTT,CASSDRQDNQPQHF
TRBV11-2,-,TRBJ2-6,TRBD1,TGTGCCAGCAGCGTACAGGGGGCGACTGGGGCCAACGTCCTGACTTTC,CASSVQGATGANVLTF
TRBV13,-,TRBJ2-5,TRBD2,TGTGCCAGCAGCTTAGGCCGGGGGGGGCCTGAGACCCAGTACTTC,CASSLGRGGPETQYF
TRBV6-5,once,TRBJ1-2,-,TGTGCCAGCAGTCAGGGGACGACCGCGCCGTATGGCTACACCTTC,CASSQGTTAPYGYTF
TRBV9,-,TRBJ1-3,-,TGTGCCAGCAGCGCCCTTATGGGGGGTACTAGCTCTGGAAACACCATATATTTT,CASSALMGGTSSGNTIYF
TRBV5-1,-,TRBJ1-1,TRBD1,TGCGCCAGCAGCAGAACAGGGGCCACTGAAGCTTTCTTT,CASSRTGATEAFF
TRBV19,-,TRBJ1-3,-,TGTGCCAGTAGTATGGAGGGGTTCTCCGGAAACACCATATATTTT,CASSMEGFSGNTIYF
TRBV7-8,-,TRBJ2-7,-,TGTGCCAGCAGCCCTAGCCGACGGGGTTCGCCCTACGAGCAGTACTTC,CASSPSRRGSPYEQYF
TRBV6-1,-,TRBJ2-2,-,TGTGCCAGCAGTGAAGTACAGGGAAGAGCGAACACCGGGGAGCTGTTTTTT,CASSEVQGRANTGELFF
TRBV9,-,TRBJ2-7,TRBD1,TGTGCCAGCAGTGCCACAGGGGCCTACGAGCAGTACTTC,CASSATGAYEQYF
TRBV5-6,few,TRBJ2-7,-,TGTGCCAGCAGCTTGGCTTACGAGCAGTACTTC,CASSLAYEQYF
TRBV7-9,-,TRBJ1-2,TRBD1,TGTGCCAGCAGCTCCTGGACAGGGGCACATGGCTACACCTTC,CASSSWTGAHGYTF
TRBV6-1,-,TRBJ1-2,-,TGTGCCAGCAGTGAATGGAACAGTAACTATGGCTACACCTTC,CASSEWNSNYGYTF
TRBV5-4,-,TRBJ2-7,TRBD1,TGTGCCAGCACCGTGTCGGGGACAGGGTTCTACGAGCAGTACTTC,CASTVSGTGFYEQYF
TRBV7-8,-,TRBJ2-7,-,TGTGCCAGCAGCTTCTCCGTTACATCCGAGCAGTACTTC,CASSFSVTSEQYF
TRBV9,-,TRBJ2-1,TRBD1,TGTGCCAGCCCCGACCCTCGTGGAGTCCGGACAGGGATGATAGGAAGATACAATGAGCAGTTCTTC,CASPDPRGVRTGMIGRYNEQFF
TRBV28,-,TRBJ1-1,-,TGTGCCAGTTCTTCGATGGGGCGGAAAGCTGAAGCTTTCTTT,CASSSMGRKAEAFF
TRBV7-2,-,TRBJ2-1,TRBD2,TGTGCCAGCAGCTTATTGGGTCTAGCGGGGGGGCAATACAATGAGCAGTTCTTC,CASSLLGLAGGQYNEQFF
TRBV14,-,TRBJ2-1,-,TGTGCCAGCAGCCAGGCTCGAAACGGGTTTGGGTCCTACAATGAGCAGTTCTTC,CASSQARNGFGSYNEQFF
TRBV5-1,-,TRBJ2-2,TRBD1,TGCGCCAGCAGCTCATCCGGGACAGCGAACACCGGGGAGCTGTTTTTT,CASSSSGTANTGELFF
TRBV21-1,-,TRBJ2-1,-,TGTGCCAGCAGCAAAATTAGCAGGGTGGGATTCTTC,CASSKISRVGFF
TRBV7-6,-,TRBJ2-3,-,TGTGCCAGCAGCCAGACAGATACGCAGTATTTT,CASSQTDTQYF
TRBV12-3/TRBV12-4,-,TRBJ2-3,-,TGTGCCAGCAAAACAGGGTACACAGATACGCAGTATTTT,CASKTGYTDTQYF
TRBV29-1,-,TRBJ1-1,-,TGCAGCGTTGACCCCGGGGTGGGGAACACTGAAGCTTTCTTT,CSVDPGVGNTEAFF
TRBV5-5,-,TRBJ2-3,TRBD2,TGTGCCAGCAGCTTGCCCGGACTAGCGGGCCTCACAGATACGCAGTATTTT,CASSLPGLAGLTDTQYF
TRBV7-3,-,TRBJ1-6,-,TGTGCCAGCAGCGAAGCGGGCGGAAATTCACCCCTCCACTTT,CASSEAGGNSPLHF
TRBV30,-,TRBJ1-3,TRBD1,TGTGCCTGGAGTGGACAGGGGGCGCCGGGAAACACCATATATTTT,CAWSGQGAPGNTIYF
TRBV2,-,TRBJ2-1,-,TGTGCCAGCAGCTTGGGAGGGGGCAATGAGCAGTTCTTC,CASSLGGGNEQFF
TRBV30,-,TRBJ1-6,TRBD1,TGTGCCTGGAGGGCCGGGACAGGGGTTTATAATTCACCCCTCCACTTT,CAWRAGTGVYNSPLHF
TRBV7-8,few,TRBJ1-2,-,TGTGCCAGCAGCCGAGGGGGGGGCGTTGGCTACACCTTC,CASSRGGGVGYTF
TRBV11-3,-,TRBJ1-4,-,TGTGCCAGCAGCTTAGGGGGGCAGTATGAAAAACTGTTTTTT,CASSLGGQYEKLFF
TRBV30,-,TRBJ1-6,-,TGTGCCTGGAGAACCGAGGGAAATTCACCCCTCCACTTT,CAWRTEGNSPLHF
TRBV10-3,-,TRBJ1-1,TRBD1,TGTGCCATCAGGATAGACAGGGAGAATGAAGCTTTCTTT,CAIRIDRENEAFF
TRBV19,-,TRBJ1-2,-,TGTGCCAGTAGTATGCGGACAGCAGCTAACTATGGCTACACCTTC,CASSMRTAANYGYTF
TRBV2,-,TRBJ1-2,-,TGTGCCAGCAGAGGAGACAGCTATGGCTACACCTTC,CASRGDSYGYTF
TRBV19,-,TRBJ1-1,-,TGTGCCAGTAGTATACAGTTTGAAGCTTTCTTT,CASSIQFEAFF
TRBV2,few,TRBJ1-2,-,TGTGCCAGCGGGGGACATGCATACTATGGCTACACCTTC,CASGGHAYYGYTF
TRBV27,-,TRBJ2-3,TRBD1,TGTGCCAGCAGTTACAGGGGGCAGAGCTCTTATACGCAGTATTTT,CASSYRGQSSYTQYF
TRBV5-8,-,TRBJ1-5,TRBD1,TGTGCCAGCTCTTATCTGGGGCAGGGGGGACAGCCCCAGCATTTT,CASSYLGQGGQPQHF
TRBV11-2,-,TRBJ1-2,-,TGTGCCAGCAGTCGCCTAGGGGACAATAACTATGGCTACACCTTC,CASSRLGDNNYGYTF
TRBV7-6,-,TRBJ2-1,TRBD1,TGTGCCAGCAGCTTAGGTTCCTTTGACAGGGCCCTCTACAATGAGCAGTTCTTC,CASSLGSFDRALYNEQFF
TRBV29-1,-,TRBJ1-1,TRBD1,TGCAGCGTTATGACAGGGATGAACACTGAAGCTTTCTTT,CSVMTGMNTEAFF
TRBV9,-,TRBJ1-5,-,TGTGCCAGCAGCGTTAGAAAGGTGGCAGGGAATACTAATCAGCCCCAGCATTTT,CASSVRKVAGNTNQPQHF
TRBV4-1,-,TRBJ2-7,TRBD1,TGCGCCAGCAGACTATCCCGGGACAGGTCCGAGCAGTACTTC,CASRLSRDRSEQYF
TRBV6-1,-,TRBJ1-2,TRBD1,TGTGCCAGCAGTGGAGCCGGGACAGGGGGCAATGGCTACACCTTC,CASSGAGTGGNGYTF
TRBV19,-,TRBJ2-7,TRBD2,TGTGCCAGTAAGACTAGCGGGGTTTCCTCCTACGAGCAGTACTTC,CASKTSGVSSYEQYF
TRBV7-2,once,TRBJ2-3,-,TGTGCCAGCAGCTTAGTAGGCCGGGGAGATACGCAGTATTTT,CASSLVGRGDTQYF
TRBV9,once,TRBJ2-3,TRBD2,TGTGCCAGCAGCGTAGATGCTAGCGGGGGGTCAGATACGCAGTATTTT,CASSVDASGGSDTQYF
TRBV5-1,-,TRBJ1-1,-,TGCGCCAGCAGCTTGAGGGCAGGGTGGTCGAACACTGAAGCTTTCTTT,CASSLRAGWSNTEAFF
TRBV6-1,-,TRBJ1-2,-,TGTGCCAGCAGTGAAGGTAGTGGCTACACCTTC,CASSEGSGYTF
TRBV30,-,TRBJ1-1,-,TGTGCCTGGAGCACCCTGGGGGGGGGCCCGAACACTGAAGCTTTCTTT,CAWSTLGGGPNTEAFF
TRBV5-4,-,TRBJ2-3,TRBD1,TGTGCCAGCAGCTGGTACCGGACAGGGAGCACAGATACGCAGTATTTT,CASSWYRTGSTDTQYF
TRBV10-1,few,TRBJ2-3,TRBD2,TGCGCCAGCAGCCGGACTAGCGGGGTTGATACGCAGTATTTT,CASSRTSGVDTQYF
TRBV5-1,-,TRBJ1-6,-,TGCGCCAGCAGCCAGCAGGGGTATAATTCACCCCTCCACTTT,CASSQQGYNSPLHF
TRBV7-3,-,TRBJ1-1,TRBD1,TGTGCCAGCAGCCCCGCTGGAGGGGGCGGCACTGAAGCTTTCTTT,CASSPAGGGGTEAFF